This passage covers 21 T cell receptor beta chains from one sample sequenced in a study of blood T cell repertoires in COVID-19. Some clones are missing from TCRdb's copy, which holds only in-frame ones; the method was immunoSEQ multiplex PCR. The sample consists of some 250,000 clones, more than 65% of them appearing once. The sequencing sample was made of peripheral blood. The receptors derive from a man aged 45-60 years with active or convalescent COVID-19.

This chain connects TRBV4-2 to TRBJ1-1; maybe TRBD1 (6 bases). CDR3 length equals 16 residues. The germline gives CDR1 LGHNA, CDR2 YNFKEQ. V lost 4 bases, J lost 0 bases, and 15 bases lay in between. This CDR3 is CASSPQGTRMNTEAFF. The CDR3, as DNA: TGTGCCAGCAGCCCTCAGGGGACCAGAATGAACACTGAAGCTTTCTTT.

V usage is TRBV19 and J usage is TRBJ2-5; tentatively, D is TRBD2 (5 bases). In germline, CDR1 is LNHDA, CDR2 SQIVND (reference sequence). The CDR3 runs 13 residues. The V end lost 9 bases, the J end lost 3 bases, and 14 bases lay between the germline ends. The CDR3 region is CASRHGVEETQYF. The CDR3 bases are TGTGCCAGCCGCCACGGGGTAGAAGAGACCCAGTACTTC. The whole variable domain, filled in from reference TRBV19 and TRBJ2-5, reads DGGITQSPKYLFRKEGQNVTLSCEQNLNHDAMYWYRQDPGQGLRLIYYSQIVNDFQKGDIAEGYSVSREKKESFPLTVTSAQKNPTAFYLCASRHGVEETQYFGPGTRLLVL.

DNA of the CDR3: TGTGCCAGCAGCCAATTCGCTAGCGGGGGAAAAGAGACCCAGTACTTC. Protein: CASSQFASGGKETQYF. This chain connects TRBV16 to TRBJ2-5; TRBD2 matches 10 bases. This CDR3 contains 16 residues. Germline loops: CDR1 KGHSY, CDR2 FQNENV. V shed 1 base, J shed 3 bases, and the junction held 5 bases outside the gene matches.

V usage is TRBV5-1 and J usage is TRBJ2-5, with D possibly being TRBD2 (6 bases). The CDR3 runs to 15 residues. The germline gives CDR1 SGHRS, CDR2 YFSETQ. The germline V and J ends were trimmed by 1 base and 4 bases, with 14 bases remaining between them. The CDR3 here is CASSLSTGVGETQYF. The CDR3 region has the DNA TGCGCCAGCAGCTTGTCTACGGGGGTAGGAGAGACCCAGTACTTC.

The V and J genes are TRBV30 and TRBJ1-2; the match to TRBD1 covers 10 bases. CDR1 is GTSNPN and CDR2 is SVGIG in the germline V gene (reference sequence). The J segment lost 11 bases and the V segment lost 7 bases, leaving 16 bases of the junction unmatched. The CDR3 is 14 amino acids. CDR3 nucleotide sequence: TGTGCCTTCGTCTTCGACAGGGGGCCATCCCGTTACACCTTC. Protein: CAFVFDRGPSRYTF.

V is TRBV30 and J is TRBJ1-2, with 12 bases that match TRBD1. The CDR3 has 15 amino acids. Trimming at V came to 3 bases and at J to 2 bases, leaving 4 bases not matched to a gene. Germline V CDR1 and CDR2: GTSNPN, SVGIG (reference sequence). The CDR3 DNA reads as TGTGCCTGGAGGGGGACAGGGGGCAACAACTATGGCTACACCTTC. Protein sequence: CAWRGTGGNNYGYTF.

CDR3 protein: CASGGTGAGNTIYF. CDR3 in DNA: TGTGCCAGCGGCGGGACAGGGGCTGGAAACACCATATATTTT. The gene calls are TRBV19 and TRBJ1-3; 10 nucleotides align to TRBD1. This CDR3 comprises 14 residues. J was trimmed by 2 bases and V by 9 bases; bases with no gene match: 4. The germline V gene encodes CDR1 LNHDA and CDR2 SQIVND (reference sequence).

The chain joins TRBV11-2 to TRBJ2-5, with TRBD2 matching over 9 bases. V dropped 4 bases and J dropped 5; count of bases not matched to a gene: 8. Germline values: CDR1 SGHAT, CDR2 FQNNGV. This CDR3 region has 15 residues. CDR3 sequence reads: CASSSAGGFLETQYF. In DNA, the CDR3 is TGTGCCAGCAGCTCCGCGGGGGGGTTTCTGGAGACCCAGTACTTC.

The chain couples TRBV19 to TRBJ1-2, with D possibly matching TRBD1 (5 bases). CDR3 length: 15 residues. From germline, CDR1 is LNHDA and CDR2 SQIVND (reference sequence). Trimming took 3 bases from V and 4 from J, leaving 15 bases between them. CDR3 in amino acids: CASSMRSRALYGYTF. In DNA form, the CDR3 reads TGTGCCAGTAGTATGCGCAGCAGGGCACTCTATGGCTACACCTTC.

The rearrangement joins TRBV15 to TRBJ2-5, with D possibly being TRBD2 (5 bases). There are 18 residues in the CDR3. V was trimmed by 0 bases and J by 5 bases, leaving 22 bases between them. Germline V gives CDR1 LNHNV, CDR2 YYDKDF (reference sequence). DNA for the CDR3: TGTGCCACCAGCAGAGATCTAGGACTCGCAACTGCTATCGAGACCCAGTACTTC. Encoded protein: CATSRDLGLATAIETQYF.

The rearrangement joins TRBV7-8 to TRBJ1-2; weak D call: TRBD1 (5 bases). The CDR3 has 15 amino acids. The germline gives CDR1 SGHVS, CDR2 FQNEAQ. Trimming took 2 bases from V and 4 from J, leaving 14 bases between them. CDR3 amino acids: CASSLQGFSGYGYTF. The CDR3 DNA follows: TGTGCCAGCAGCTTACAGGGTTTCAGTGGCTATGGCTACACCTTC.

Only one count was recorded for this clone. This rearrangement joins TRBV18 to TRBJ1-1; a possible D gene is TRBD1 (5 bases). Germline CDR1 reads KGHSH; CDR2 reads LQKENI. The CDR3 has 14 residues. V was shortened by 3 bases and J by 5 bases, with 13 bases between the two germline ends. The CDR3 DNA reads TGTGCCAGCTCACCGTCAGGTGCAGGGACTGAAGCTTTCTTT. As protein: CASSPSGAGTEAFF.

This CDR3 reads CASTGGWNTEAFF. CDR3 nucleotides: TGTGCCAGCACAGGGGGTTGGAACACTGAAGCTTTCTTT. V usage is TRBV27 and J usage is TRBJ1-1; TRBD1 aligns across 7 bases. Trimming at V came to 7 bases and at J to 1 base, leaving 3 bases not matched to a gene. This CDR3 contains 13 residues. CDR1 is MNHEY and CDR2 is SMNVEV in the germline V gene (reference sequence).

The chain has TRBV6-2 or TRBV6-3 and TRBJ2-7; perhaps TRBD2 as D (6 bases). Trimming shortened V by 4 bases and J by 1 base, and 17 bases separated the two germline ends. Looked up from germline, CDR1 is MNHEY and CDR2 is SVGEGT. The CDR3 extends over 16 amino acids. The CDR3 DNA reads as TGTGCCAGCAGTTCTCCCCCCGGGAGAAGGTCCTACGAGCAGTACTTC. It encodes CASSSPPGRRSYEQYF.

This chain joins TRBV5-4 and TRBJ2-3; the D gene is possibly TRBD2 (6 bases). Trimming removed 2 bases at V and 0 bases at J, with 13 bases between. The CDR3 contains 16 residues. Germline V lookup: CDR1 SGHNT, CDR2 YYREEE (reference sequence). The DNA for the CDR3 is TGTGCCAGCAGCTTACCGGGACTGGCGAGCACAGATACGCAGTATTTT. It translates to CASSLPGLASTDTQYF.

The CDR3: CASTDRAETGELFF. DNA for the CDR3: TGTGCCAGCACGGACAGGGCTGAAACCGGGGAGCTGTTTTTT. The gene calls are TRBV6-4 and TRBJ2-2; 8 nucleotides match TRBD1. Losses at the gene ends were 7 bases for V and 5 bases for J; bases not matched to a gene: 6. The CDR3 covers 14 residues. Germline lookup yields CDR1 MRHNA and CDR2 SNTAGT.

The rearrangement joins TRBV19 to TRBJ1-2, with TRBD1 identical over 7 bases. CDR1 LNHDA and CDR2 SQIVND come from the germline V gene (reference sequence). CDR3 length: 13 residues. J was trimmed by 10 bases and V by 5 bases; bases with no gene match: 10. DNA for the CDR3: TGTGCCAGTAGTCGCCACCGACAGGGTGACTACACCTTC. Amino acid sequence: CASSRHRQGDYTF.

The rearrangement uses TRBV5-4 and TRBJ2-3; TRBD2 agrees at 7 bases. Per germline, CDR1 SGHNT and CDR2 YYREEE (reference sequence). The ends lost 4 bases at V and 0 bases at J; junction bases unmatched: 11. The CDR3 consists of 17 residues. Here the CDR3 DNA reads TGTGCCAGCAGCCCCCGGTTTAGCGGGTCTAGCACAGATACGCAGTATTTT. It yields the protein CASSPRFSGSSTDTQYF.

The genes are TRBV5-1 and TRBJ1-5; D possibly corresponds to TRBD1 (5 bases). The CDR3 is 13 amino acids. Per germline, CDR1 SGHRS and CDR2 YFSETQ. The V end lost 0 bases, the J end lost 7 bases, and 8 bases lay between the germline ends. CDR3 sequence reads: CASSLAGGQPQHF. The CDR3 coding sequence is TGCGCCAGCAGCTTGGCCGGGGGACAGCCCCAGCATTTT.

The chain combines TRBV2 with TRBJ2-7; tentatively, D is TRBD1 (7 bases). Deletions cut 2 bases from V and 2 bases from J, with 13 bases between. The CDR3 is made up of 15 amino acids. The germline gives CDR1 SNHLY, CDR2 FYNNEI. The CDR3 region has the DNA TGTGCCAGCAGTGAACAAGGAGGGACAGCCTACGAGCAGTACTTC. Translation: CASSEQGGTAYEQYF.

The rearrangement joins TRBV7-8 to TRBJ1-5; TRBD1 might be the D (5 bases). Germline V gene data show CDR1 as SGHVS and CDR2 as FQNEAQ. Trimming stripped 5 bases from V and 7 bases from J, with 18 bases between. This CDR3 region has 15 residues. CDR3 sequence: CASSERGGRGQPQHF. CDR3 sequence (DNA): TGTGCCAGCAGCGAAAGGGGAGGGCGGGGGCAGCCCCAGCATTTT.